Presented here are 15 T cell receptor beta chains from one specimen sequenced in a study of vaccination and CD4 T cells after COVID-19. For these receptors, no antigen is known. The Oncomine TCR Beta short-read assay sequenced DNA from cultured CD4+ T cells. Each CDR3 protein gets one entry after TCRdb re-called the PCR reads with MiXCR. Of fewer than 7,500 distinct CDR3 sequences listed, roughly 18% are singletons. Treatment reported: 10-day PBMC culture with coronavirus spike peptide pools or control peptides (ViraFEST assay). The specimen sequenced was CD4+ T cells from blood, cultured in vitro. The receptors derive from a human donor who had recovered from COVID-19.

This clonotype is termed medium-sized (0.01 to 0.1%). This chain links TRBV20-1 with TRBJ1-2; a possible D gene is TRBD1 (6 bases). In germline, CDR1 is DFQATT, CDR2 SNEGSKA (reference sequence). The V end was cut by 0 bases, the J end by 3 bases, with 14 bases between. CDR3 length: 15 residues. This chain's CDR3 is CSARDSGRGDYGYTF. In DNA, the CDR3 is TGCAGTGCTAGAGATAGTGGCAGGGGAGACTATGGCTACACCTTC.

CDR3 nucleotide sequence: TGTGCCAGCAGCGCTCCTGGAAACACCATATATTTT. Protein product: CASSAPGNTIYF. The chain joins TRBV11-3 to TRBJ1-3; no clear D gene. The CDR3 contains 12 residues. V lost 5 bases and J 2 bases, leaving 4 bases between the germline ends. CDR1 and CDR2 (germline): SGHNT, YENEEA. Drawing the rest from reference TRBV11-3 and TRBJ1-3, the complete variable domain is EAGVVQSPRYKIIEKKQPVAFWCNPISGHNTLYWYLQNLGQGPELLIRYENEEAVDDSQLPKDRFSAERLKGVDSTLKIQPAELGDSAVYLCASSAPGNTIYFGEGSWLTVV.

This clonotype is labeled medium-sized. The V call is TRBV6-2 or TRBV6-3, the J call TRBJ1-6; D gene unclear. The CDR3 spans 15 residues. Deletions cut 7 bases from V and 6 bases from J, with 16 bases between. Germline CDR1 reads MNHEY; CDR2 reads SVGEGT. The CDR3 loop is CASTPGRRINSPLHF. The CDR3 DNA sequence: TGTGCCAGCACCCCTGGGAGAAGGATTAATTCACCCCTCCACTTT.

This chain joins TRBV20-1 and TRBJ1-5, with 7 positions matching TRBD1. Germline CDR1 and CDR2: DFQATT and SNEGSKA (reference sequence). The CDR3 totals 14 residues. Trimming at V came to 0 bases and at J to 6 bases, leaving 5 bases not matched to a gene. CDR3 loop: CSARDRTGSQPQHF. CDR3 DNA: TGCAGTGCTAGAGACCGGACAGGTAGTCAGCCCCAGCATTTT.

The table lists this clonotype with a few counts. The chain has TRBV7-8 and TRBJ1-4, with D possibly being TRBD1 (6 bases). With 5 bases removed from V and 11 bases from J, the gap between germline ends came to 15 bases. This CDR3 is 13 amino acids long. Germline loops: CDR1 SGHVS, CDR2 FQNEAQ. This CDR3 is CASSPVEQGKLFF. The DNA for the CDR3 is TGTGCCAGCAGCCCTGTGGAGCAGGGGAAACTGTTTTTT.

The chain combines TRBV29-1 with TRBJ2-2; weak D call: TRBD2 (5 bases). The CDR3 spans 12 residues. Trimming stripped 6 bases from V and 4 bases from J, with 9 bases between. In germline, CDR1 is SQVTM, CDR2 ANQGSEA. CDR3 protein: CSVGLVTGELFF. In nucleotides, the CDR3 is TGCAGCGTCGGACTTGTCACCGGGGAGCTGTTTTTT.

Of note for this clonotype: A much larger clone sits a single nucleotide away, making a read error possible. The chain employs TRBV7-2 and TRBJ1-5; 9 bases are shared with TRBD1. Germline CDR1 and CDR2: SGHTA and FQGNSA. The CDR3 is 15 residues long. The CDR3 sequence is CAGSLGTGRFQPQHF. The CDR3 bases are TGTGCCGGCAGCTTAGGGACAGGGAGATTTCAGCCCCAGCATTTT.

This clonotype was detected only a few times. The chain's CDR3 is CASSAAGSEETQYF. In DNA form, the CDR3 reads TGTGCCAGCAGTGCCGCGGGCTCCGAAGAGACCCAGTACTTC. The gene calls are TRBV6-2 or TRBV6-3 and TRBJ2-5; perhaps TRBD2 as D (5 bases). Per the germline V gene, CDR1 is MNHEY and CDR2 is SVGEGT. The CDR3 extends over 14 amino acids. V gave up 5 bases and J gave up 3 bases, with 13 bases separating them.

The rearrangement joins TRBV12-3 or TRBV12-4 to TRBJ2-1; 7 bases are a match to TRBD2. The CDR3 has 14 residues. The V and J ends lost 5 bases and 4 bases, in that order; junction bases with no gene match: 5. The CDR3 reads CASSLTSVYNEQFF. For the CDR3, the DNA is TGTGCCAGCAGTCTTACTAGCGTGTACAATGAGCAGTTCTTC.

This clonotype appeared a few times. This chain links TRBV27 with TRBJ2-7, with 9 positions matching TRBD2. This CDR3 has 15 amino acids. Germline-derived CDR1 and CDR2 are MNHEY and SMNVEV (reference sequence). After removal of 3 bases from V and 0 bases from J, the junction contained 3 bases not matched to a gene. The CDR3 reads CASSFASGASYEQYF. The CDR3 DNA follows: TGTGCCAGCAGTTTTGCTAGCGGGGCCTCCTACGAGCAGTACTTC.

This clonotype has a handful of counts. V is TRBV9 and J is TRBJ1-2; D is ambiguous. CDR3 length: 16 amino acids. The ends were cut back, 0 bases at V and 1 base at J, with 13 bases in the middle. Germline loops: CDR1 SGDLS, CDR2 YYNGEE. CDR3 in amino acids: CASSVGGLGSNYGYTF. CDR3 coding DNA: TGTGCCAGCAGCGTAGGAGGCTTGGGGAGTAACTATGGCTACACCTTC.

The chain combines TRBV5-4 with TRBJ2-7, with D unresolved. Trimming cost V 4 bases and J 2 bases, with 13 bases left between them. There are 14 residues in the CDR3. CDR1 SGHNT and CDR2 YYREEE come from the germline V gene (reference sequence). The CDR3 reads CASSPNVATYEQYF. CDR3 coding DNA: TGTGCCAGCAGCCCCAACGTAGCCACCTACGAGCAGTACTTC. The variable domain in full, completed from reference TRBV5-4 and TRBJ2-7, reads ETGVTQSPTHLIKTRGQQVTLRCSSQSGHNTVSWYQQALGQGPQFIFQYYREEENGRGNFPPRFSGLQFPNYSSELNVNALELDDSALYLCASSPNVATYEQYFGPGTRLTVT.

The chain recombines TRBV6-2 or TRBV6-3 with TRBJ1-2; 9 bases fit TRBD1. This CDR3 region has 15 residues. J gave up 6 bases and V 6 bases, and 11 bases lay outside the gene matches. The germline gives CDR1 MNHEY, CDR2 SVGEGT. As DNA, the CDR3 is TGTGCCAGCAGGGAACCGGGACAGGGAGGTAATGGCTACACCTTC. Protein product: CASREPGQGGNGYTF.

The CDR3 loop is CASSGEPDRAHEQFF. In nucleotides, the CDR3 is TGCGCCAGCAGCGGGGAACCGGACCGCGCCCATGAGCAGTTCTTC. V gene TRBV5-1 combines with J gene TRBJ2-1, with D hard to call. V lost 4 bases, J lost 8 bases, and 19 bases lay in between. The CDR3 loop spans 15 amino acids. CDR1 is SGHRS, CDR2 YFSETQ, per germline.

By sample fraction, this clonotype is medium-sized. The chain carries TRBV10-3 and TRBJ2-5, with D tentatively TRBD2 (5 bases). The CDR3 spans 14 residues. The germline V gene has CDR1 ENHRY and CDR2 SYGVKD. Trimming shortened V by 5 bases and J by 3 bases, and 13 bases separated the two germline ends. The CDR3 region has the DNA TGTGCCATCAGTACGCAAGGAGGAGAAGAGACCCAGTACTTC. It encodes CAISTQGGEETQYF.